The 21 T cell receptor beta chains below come from one sample, sequenced in a study of blood T cell repertoires in COVID-19. Sequencing used immunoSEQ multiplex PCR; TCRdb keeps in-frame clones, though not all of them. Here the sample spans about 210,000 clones, roughly 85% being singletons. Sequenced material: peripheral blood. These receptor sequences come from a woman aged 70-85 years with COVID-19, enrolled during active disease.

CDR3 loop: CATSAHTYTGELFF. In DNA, the CDR3 is TGTGCCACCAGTGCTCACACCTACACCGGGGAGCTGTTTTTT. The chain combines TRBV24-1 with TRBJ2-2; D call uncertain. The CDR3 has 14 amino acids. The ends were cut back, 5 bases at V and 3 bases at J, with 9 bases in the middle. The germline CDR1 and CDR2 sequences are KGHDR and SFDVKD.

The chain employs TRBV19 and TRBJ1-1; D remains ambiguous. Trimming took off 4 bases at V and 4 bases at J, with 13 bases between the two ends. Germline V lookup: CDR1 LNHDA, CDR2 SQIVND (reference sequence). This CDR3 spans 14 amino acids. CDR3 residues: CASSKREAVTEAFF. As DNA, the CDR3 is TGTGCCAGTAGTAAAAGGGAGGCGGTCACTGAAGCTTTCTTT.

In nucleotides, the CDR3 is TGTGCCAGCAGCTTTACTAGCGGTCCCTACGAGCAGTACTTC. The encoded protein is CASSFTSGPYEQYF. This rearrangement joins TRBV7-3 to TRBJ2-7; 8 bases match TRBD2. CDR3 length equals 14 residues. Germline CDR1 SGHTA, CDR2 FQGTGA. V lost 3 bases and J lost 2; bases outside the gene matches: 3.

The chain couples TRBV18 to TRBJ2-2; D might be TRBD1 (5 bases). Per germline, CDR1 KGHSH and CDR2 LQKENI. With 2 bases removed from V and 6 bases from J, the gap between germline ends came to 10 bases. The CDR3 runs 14 residues. The CDR3 DNA follows: TGTGCCAGCTCACCAAGGCAGGGTCCCGGGGAGCTGTTTTTT. This encodes CASSPRQGPGELFF.

This clone showed up just once. The CDR3 loop reads CASSPEGGQNTEAFF. CDR3 sequence (DNA): TGTGCCAGTAGTCCCGAAGGGGGACAGAACACTGAAGCTTTCTTT. The chain joins TRBV19 to TRBJ1-1, with a tentative D call TRBD1 (6 bases). Germline loops: CDR1 LNHDA, CDR2 SQIVND (reference sequence). Trimming removed 5 bases from V and 1 base from J, with 14 bases in between. This CDR3 is 15 amino acids long.

The V call is TRBV6-5, the J call TRBJ2-2, with TRBD2 matching over 7 bases. The V segment lost 7 bases and the J segment 5 bases; nucleotides outside the gene matches: 10. The CDR3 sequence is 15 residues long. Germline V gene data show CDR1 as MNHEY and CDR2 as SVGAGI. The CDR3 DNA is TGTGCCAGCAAAACGGCGGGAGCGGGGACCGGGGAGCTGTTTTTT. Translation: CASKTAGAGTGELFF.

The chain recombines TRBV11-2 with TRBJ2-7; the D gene is possibly TRBD2 (5 bases). The V gene lost 1 base and the J gene lost 7 bases, with 17 bases spanning the gap. The CDR3 length is 15 residues. In germline, CDR1 is SGHAT, CDR2 FQNNGV. CDR3 DNA sequence: TGTGCCAGCAGCTTAGTCGGGCAGGACTTACCTGAGCAGTACTTC. Residues: CASSLVGQDLPEQYF. Full variable domain (rest looked up from reference TRBV11-2 and TRBJ2-7): EAGVAQSPRYKIIEKRQSVAFWCNPISGHATLYWYQQILGQGPKLLIQFQNNGVVDDSQLPKDRFSAERLKGVDSTLKIQPAKLEDSAVYLCASSLVGQDLPEQYFGPGTRLTVT.

In this sample, this clone turned up once. The V gene is TRBV5-1, the J gene TRBJ1-2; 10 bases map to TRBD1. With 0 bases clipped from V and 6 bases from J, the junction kept 2 bases outside the gene matches. From germline, CDR1 is SGHRS and CDR2 YFSETQ. This CDR3 is 14 amino acids long. The CDR3 region has the DNA TGCGCCAGCAGCTTGGCGACAGGGGGCGATGGCTACACCTTC. The encoded protein is CASSLATGGDGYTF.

The chain recombines TRBV6-2 or TRBV6-3 with TRBJ1-2; TRBD1 is a possible D gene (5 bases). The V end lost 4 bases, the J end lost 4 bases, and 19 bases lay between the germline ends. Germline values: CDR1 MNHEY, CDR2 SVGEGT. CDR3 length: 16 residues. Written as DNA, the CDR3 is TGTGCCAGCAGTTTTTTCGGGGACTATACCCTCTATGGCTACACCTTC. Its translation is CASSFFGDYTLYGYTF.

The gene calls are TRBV30 and TRBJ1-1; no reliable D call. This CDR3 is built from 13 residues. Germline assignment: CDR1 GTSNPN and CDR2 SVGIG (reference sequence). V gave up 0 bases and J gave up 3 bases, with 8 bases separating them. CDR3 sequence reads: CAWSVTGDTEAFF. CDR3 in DNA: TGTGCCTGGAGTGTGACCGGGGACACTGAAGCTTTCTTT.

The gene calls are TRBV11-3 and TRBJ1-2; the D gene is possibly TRBD1 (6 bases). The V gene's germline CDR1 is SGHNT and CDR2 YENEEA. The CDR3 is 14 amino acids. The V gene lost 5 bases and the J gene lost 0 bases, with 10 bases spanning the gap. CDR3 bases: TGTGCCAGCAGCGCCGGGACACCTAACTATGGCTACACCTTC. Amino acids: CASSAGTPNYGYTF.

V usage is TRBV20-1 and J usage is TRBJ2-6; 11 nucleotides match TRBD1. The V segment lost 3 bases and the J segment 0 bases; nucleotides outside the gene matches: 7. The CDR3 extends over 18 amino acids. The germline V gene encodes CDR1 DFQATT and CDR2 SNEGSKA (reference sequence). The CDR3 protein is CSASRAGTGGSGANVLTF. CDR3 coding DNA: TGCAGTGCTAGTCGGGCCGGGACAGGGGGCTCTGGGGCCAACGTCCTGACTTTC.

The chain uses TRBV3-1 (or the pseudogene TRBV3-2) and TRBJ2-3; 9 positions match TRBD1. V shed 0 bases and J 5 bases; nucleotides not matched to a gene: 3. The CDR3 sequence is 15 residues long. From germline, CDR1 is LGHDT and CDR2 YNNKEL (reference sequence). Here the CDR3 DNA reads TGTGCCAGCAGCCAAGATTCGACAGGGGGAGATACGCAGTATTTT. Translation gives CASSQDSTGGDTQYF.

With respect to this clone: The sample holds other DNA sequences that translate to the same CDR3. This chain uses TRBV19 with TRBJ2-5; 8 positions match TRBD1. With 3 bases clipped from V and 2 bases from J, the junction kept 2 bases outside the gene matches. CDR1 is LNHDA, CDR2 SQIVND, per germline (reference sequence). The CDR3 spans 14 residues. The CDR3 nucleotides read TGTGCCAGTAGTATTTACAGGGGGCAAGAGACCCAGTACTTC. Its protein is CASSIYRGQETQYF.

This chain links TRBV30 with TRBJ1-6; no reliable D call. This CDR3 spans 13 amino acids. Trimming stripped 4 bases from V and 10 bases from J, with 14 bases between. Germline lookup yields CDR1 GTSNPN and CDR2 SVGIG (reference sequence). CDR3 in amino acids: CAWTREELSPLHF. CDR3 nucleotides: TGTGCCTGGACGAGGGAAGAATTGTCACCCCTCCACTTT.

The chain is built from TRBV5-8 and TRBJ1-1; D is possibly TRBD1 (5 bases). This CDR3 is built from 12 residues. Trimming shortened V by 4 bases and J by 11 bases, and 15 bases separated the two germline ends. From germline, CDR1 is SGHTS and CDR2 YDEGEE. The CDR3 here is CASSLRGLRAFF. CDR3 nucleotide sequence: TGTGCCAGCAGCCTTAGGGGACTCCGGGCTTTCTTT. The full variable domain, rest sourced from reference TRBV5-8 and TRBJ1-1, is EAGVTQSPTHLIKTRGQQATLRCSPISGHTSVYWYQQALGLGLQFLLWYDEGEERNRGNFPPRFSGRQFPNYSSELNVNALELEDSALYLCASSLRGLRAFFGQGTRLTVV.

This clone turned up a few times. This chain uses TRBV5-8 with TRBJ2-2; TRBD1 might be the D (5 bases). Between the trimmed V and J ends, which lost 4 bases and 2 bases, there was a span of 12 bases. Germline V CDR1 and CDR2: SGHTS, YDEGEE. The CDR3 has 15 amino acids. The CDR3 sequence is CASSLGHVNTGELFF. DNA of the CDR3: TGTGCCAGCAGCCTCGGACACGTCAACACCGGGGAGCTGTTTTTT.

Comments on this clone: Sequence at one end of the junction differs from germline and may be a read error. This rearrangement joins TRBV5-4 to TRBJ1-2; TRBD1 is a possible D gene (5 bases). CDR3 length: 14 amino acids. Germline V gene sequence: CDR1 SGHNT, CDR2 YYREEE (reference sequence). The CDR3, as DNA: TGTGCCAGCAGCACCGAAGGGAGGGCAGGGCAAAGTTACTTC. Its translation: CASSTEGRAGQSYF.

CDR3 protein: CASSQGMQASGYQETQYF. CDR3 in DNA: TGCGCCAGCAGCCAAGGAATGCAGGCATCTGGGTACCAAGAGACCCAGTACTTC. V usage is TRBV4-3 and J usage is TRBJ2-5; D uncertain. V was cut by 1 base and J by 0 bases, with 18 bases left in between. Germline-derived CDR1 and CDR2 are LGHNA and YSLEER. CDR3 length: 18 amino acids.

J is TRBJ2-3 and V is TRBV10-2; 10 bases are a match to TRBD2. V lost 2 bases and J lost 5; bases outside the gene matches: 4. The CDR3 contains 15 residues. CDR1 is WSHSY, CDR2 SAAADI, per germline. The CDR3 reads CASSEGAGGIDTQYF. The CDR3, as DNA: TGCGCCAGCAGTGAGGGAGCGGGAGGGATAGATACGCAGTATTTT.

This chain links TRBV5-1 with TRBJ1-1; D is possibly TRBD1 (5 bases). V lost 0 bases, J lost 4 bases, and 19 bases lay in between. Germline CDR1 reads SGHRS; CDR2 reads YFSETQ. CDR3 size: 17 residues. In DNA, the CDR3 is TGCGCCAGCAGCTTGGGGACCATACATGGGGCCCGCACTGAAGCTTTCTTT. Translating it yields CASSLGTIHGARTEAFF.